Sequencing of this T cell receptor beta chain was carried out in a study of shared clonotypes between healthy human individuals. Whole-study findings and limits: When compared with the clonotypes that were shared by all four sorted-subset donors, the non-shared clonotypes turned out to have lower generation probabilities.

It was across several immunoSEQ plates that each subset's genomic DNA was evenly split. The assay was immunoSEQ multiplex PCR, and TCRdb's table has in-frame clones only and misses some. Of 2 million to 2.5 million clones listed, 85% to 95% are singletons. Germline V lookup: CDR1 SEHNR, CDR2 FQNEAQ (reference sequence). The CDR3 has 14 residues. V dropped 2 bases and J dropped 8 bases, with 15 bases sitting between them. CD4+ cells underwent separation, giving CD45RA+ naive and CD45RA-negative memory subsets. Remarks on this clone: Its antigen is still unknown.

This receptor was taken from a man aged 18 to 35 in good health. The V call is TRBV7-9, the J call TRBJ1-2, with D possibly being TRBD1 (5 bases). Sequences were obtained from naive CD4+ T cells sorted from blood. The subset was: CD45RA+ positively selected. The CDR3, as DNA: TGTGCCAGCAGCTTAAGGGGAGAGAGAGGGGGCTACACCTTC. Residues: CASSLRGERGGYTF.